The source of this TCR beta chain is a study of blood T cell repertoires in COVID-19. Study details: Acute-phase and convalescent COVID-19 samples originated in the United States, Italy and Spain. PBMCs, B-cell-depleted T cells, or T cells provided the cDNA or gDNA that made up the material.

Seattle enrolled patients during active infection and tracked them longitudinally. Here immunoSEQ multiplex PCR was the method, and the copy in TCRdb shows in-frame clones only, minus some. This table has about 370,000 clones, about 89% appearing once. Germline-derived CDR1 and CDR2 are LGHNA and YNFKEQ. V was cut by 5 bases and J by 9 bases, with 12 bases left in between. CDR3 length equals 12 residues. This TCR was sampled from a woman aged 25 to 45 with COVID-19, enrolled during active disease. The source material was peripheral blood. This chain uses TRBV4-2 with TRBJ2-3; maybe TRBD2 (6 bases). The CDR3 bases are TGTGCCAGCAGCGCTAGACTAGGGACGCAGTATTTT. Encoded protein: CASSARLGTQYF.